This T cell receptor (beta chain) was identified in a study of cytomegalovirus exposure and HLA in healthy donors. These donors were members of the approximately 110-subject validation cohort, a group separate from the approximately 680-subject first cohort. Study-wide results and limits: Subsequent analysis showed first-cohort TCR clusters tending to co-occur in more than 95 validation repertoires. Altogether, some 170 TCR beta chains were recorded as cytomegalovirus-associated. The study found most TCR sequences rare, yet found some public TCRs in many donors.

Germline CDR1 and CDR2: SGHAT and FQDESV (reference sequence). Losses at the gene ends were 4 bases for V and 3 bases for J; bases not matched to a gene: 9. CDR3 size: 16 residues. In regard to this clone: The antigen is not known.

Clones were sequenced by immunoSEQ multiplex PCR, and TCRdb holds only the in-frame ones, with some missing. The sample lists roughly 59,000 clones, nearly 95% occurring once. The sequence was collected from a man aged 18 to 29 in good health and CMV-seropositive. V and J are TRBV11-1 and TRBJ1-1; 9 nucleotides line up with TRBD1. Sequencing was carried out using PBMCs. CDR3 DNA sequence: TGTGCCAGCAGCTCCCGGGACAGGGTGTCCGACACTGAAGCTTTCTTT. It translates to CASSSRDRVSDTEAFF.